The rows below give T cell receptor beta chains drawn from one sample of a study of identical twins. TCRdb passed the 5' RACE reads through MiXCR, listing each CDR3 protein once. The data hold 690,000 or so distinct CDR3 sequences, with 8.6% observed a single time. The data were also submitted as part of a second study, on yellow fever vaccine responses in identical twins.

The specimen was PBMCs. The receptors stem from a woman aged 18-35 years in good health. The CDR3 runs from the conserved cysteine through the conserved F or W. A D gene is named only where the DNA matches it firmly. Not all rows give a size; the values are once, few, many and, for expanded clones, a class.

length,V,size,D,J,CDR3,DNA
14,TRBV7-6,few,TRBD2,TRBJ2-2,CASSAGLEFGELFF,TGTGCCAGCAGCGCGGGACTAGAGTTCGGGGAGCTGTTTTTT
14,TRBV2,.,.,TRBJ2-5,CASRETAFSETQYF,TGTGCCAGCAGAGAGACAGCCTTCTCAGAGACCCAGTACTTC
13,TRBV27,many,.,TRBJ1-5,CASSLVGNQPQHF,TGTGCCAGCAGTTTAGTGGGCAATCAGCCCCAGCATTTT
13,TRBV4-2,many,.,TRBJ1-1,CASSQGTSTEAFF,TGTGCCAGCAGCCAAGGTACCAGCACTGAAGCTTTCTTT
18,TRBV6-2/TRBV6-3,few,.,TRBJ1-6,CASTTPLWDRSGNSPLHF,TGTGCCAGCACAACCCCCTTGTGGGACCGCTCCGGGAATTCACCCCTCCACTTT
13,TRBV28,.,.,TRBJ2-7,CASTPGPQYEQYF,TGTGCCAGCACCCCCGGACCCCAATACGAGCAGTACTTC
13,TRBV6-5,.,.,TRBJ1-2,CASSYVVGDGYTF,TGTGCCAGCAGTTACGTTGTAGGGGATGGCTACACCTTC
12,TRBV3-1,few,.,TRBJ2-7,CASSPPGNEQYF,TGTGCCAGCAGCCCCCCCGGGAACGAGCAGTACTTC
11,TRBV29-1,few,.,TRBJ1-2,CSGREPRGYTF,TGCAGCGGCCGGGAACCGCGGGGCTACACCTTC
17,TRBV7-2,.,TRBD1,TRBJ1-5,CASSPLQGARGNQPQHF,TGTGCCAGCAGCCCACTACAGGGGGCGCGGGGTAATCAGCCCCAGCATTTT
15,TRBV3-1,few,.,TRBJ2-5,CASSPNHRGGETQYF,TGTGCCAGCAGCCCCAATCACAGGGGAGGCGAGACCCAGTACTTC
15,TRBV20-1,.,.,TRBJ2-2,CSAREAREDAGELFF,TGCAGTGCTAGAGAAGCCAGGGAGGATGCCGGGGAGCTGTTTTTT
14,TRBV3-1,.,TRBD2,TRBJ2-1,CASSQASGVDEQFF,TGTGCCAGCAGCCAAGCTAGCGGGGTGGATGAGCAGTTCTTC
12,TRBV24-1,few,.,TRBJ2-6,CATSGRANVLTF,TGTGCCACCAGTGGTCGGGCCAACGTCCTGACTTTC
14,TRBV20-1,.,.,TRBJ2-1,CSARALLNYNEQFF,TGCAGTGCTAGAGCACTACTCAACTACAATGAGCAGTTCTTC
13,TRBV6-6,few,TRBD1,TRBJ2-5,CASSPRTGRTQYF,TGTGCCAGCAGTCCCCGGACAGGGAGGACCCAGTACTTC
15,TRBV12-2,.,.,TRBJ1-5,CASRLGRGRNQPQHF,TGTGCAAGTCGCTTAGGGAGGGGACGCAATCAGCCCCAGCATTTT
17,TRBV28,few,TRBD1,TRBJ2-1,CASSLPYQRTGSDEQFF,TGTGCCAGCAGTTTGCCATACCAACGGACAGGGTCGGATGAGCAGTTCTTC
13,TRBV5-6,few,.,TRBJ1-6,CASSLYSNSPLHF,TGTGCCAGCAGCTTGTATAGTAATTCACCCCTCCACTTT
16,TRBV5-1,few,.,TRBJ1-6,CASSLGLGSRDSPLHF,TGCGCCAGCAGCTTGGGGTTAGGCAGCCGAGATTCACCCCTCCACTTT
16,TRBV24-1,few,TRBD1,TRBJ2-7,CATSGNSGTEGRGQYF,TGTGCCACCAGTGGGAACTCCGGGACAGAGGGCCGGGGGCAGTACTTC
17,TRBV6-1,.,.,TRBJ2-2,CASSPPPLNPNTGELFF,TGTGCCAGCAGTCCTCCCCCTTTAAATCCGAACACCGGGGAGCTGTTTTTT